This T cell receptor beta chain was recorded in a study of response to subunit inactivated influenza vaccine (dated 2018 in TCRdb). Looking at the study overall: Deep quantitative T cell receptor repertoire profiling was used in the study to track responses to a trivalent subunit inactivated influenza vaccine. General study outcomes and caveats: According to the authors, only a limited number of new T cells may be recruited by each seasonal influenza vaccination.

Spanning cysteine to phenylalanine, the CDR3 consists of 14 amino acids. The kept DNA is CDR3 alone, 42 bases in frame from the first base. V is pared back by 3 bases and J by 2 bases, with 8 bases lying between the germline termini. The germline V gene (reference sequence) yields SEHNR for CDR1 and FQNEAQ for CDR2. As regards this clonotype: No cognate antigen has been identified for it. Per-nucleotide qualities are absent, and no much larger clonotype sits a single base away.

The method was RT-PCR. TCRdb records Illumina HiSeq 2500 as the sequencer. TCRdb reanalyzed the raw reads on its own, using fastp at Q25 for trimming and MiXCR for clone calling, and kept in-frame beta chains. Rows merge per CDR3 protein into single entries with the most common DNA and genes. The sample contains a few hundred thousand distinct CDR3 sequences, just over 20% of them found a single time. 10% to 13% of the sample goes to the ten largest clones. This TCR was recovered from a man aged 50 to 75 who received an inactivated influenza vaccine. Donor details come from another sample of the same person, matched by shared clones. The chain employs TRBV7-9 and TRBJ1-3, with the D gene not clear enough to name. Sequenced here: PBMCs from blood, sampled about 19 months after vaccination. This receptor carries the CDR3 CASSFLGTGNTIYF. The DNA is TGTGCCAGCAGCTTCTTGGGTACTGGAAACACCATATATTTT.